A selection of T cell receptor beta chains follows, all from one sample in a study of T-cell reconstitution after alpha-beta-depleted transplantation in children. In TCRdb, the PCR reads were re-called with MiXCR into one record per CDR3 protein. The sample has about 1,000,000 distinct CDR3 sequences; about 30% are singletons. The material was PBMCs, mostly from graft donor cells, obtained 360 days after TCRalphabeta/CD19-depleted stem cell transplant. The receptor source for this set is a boy under three years old who had a stem cell transplant for SCID, so the T cells may come from the graft donor. Both conserved end residues are part of each CDR3. The order of the fields is V gene, clone size, D gene, J gene, CDR3 protein. The D gene is left open where the match is weak. Some rows mark clone size as missing; the rest say once, few, many or name a class of expanded clone.

v_call: TRBV5-1
clone_size: .
d_call: TRBD1
j_call: TRBJ1-3
cdr3_aa: CASSSTGGNGDTIYF

v_call: TRBV7-6
clone_size: few
d_call: .
j_call: TRBJ2-3
cdr3_aa: CASNMAGLVDTQYF

v_call: TRBV7-2
clone_size: .
d_call: .
j_call: TRBJ1-2
cdr3_aa: CASSSSLGGYTF

v_call: TRBV5-1
clone_size: few
d_call: TRBD2
j_call: TRBJ2-1
cdr3_aa: CASSFPLAGGNNEQFF

v_call: TRBV6-1
clone_size: few
d_call: .
j_call: TRBJ1-2
cdr3_aa: CASSLAFRASYGYTF

v_call: TRBV15
clone_size: .
d_call: .
j_call: TRBJ1-2
cdr3_aa: CATSSGTSYGYTF

v_call: TRBV5-5
clone_size: .
d_call: .
j_call: TRBJ1-2
cdr3_aa: CASSLAGWTLANYGYTF

v_call: TRBV7-2
clone_size: .
d_call: .
j_call: TRBJ2-3
cdr3_aa: CASSLEGGWADTQYF

v_call: TRBV5-1
clone_size: few
d_call: .
j_call: TRBJ2-1
cdr3_aa: CASSLRSYTDSYNEQFF

v_call: TRBV29-1
clone_size: few
d_call: .
j_call: TRBJ2-3
cdr3_aa: CSGGTSDTQYF

v_call: TRBV6-1
clone_size: .
d_call: TRBD1
j_call: TRBJ2-7
cdr3_aa: CASRSPGTGSREQYF

v_call: TRBV29-1
clone_size: few
d_call: .
j_call: TRBJ2-2
cdr3_aa: CSAQVQGNTGELFF

v_call: TRBV29-1
clone_size: .
d_call: .
j_call: TRBJ2-4
cdr3_aa: CSVEIGGRGAKNIQYF

v_call: TRBV12-3/TRBV12-4
clone_size: few
d_call: TRBD2
j_call: TRBJ2-1
cdr3_aa: CASSSGGTSGDNEQFF

v_call: TRBV6-1
clone_size: .
d_call: .
j_call: TRBJ1-6
cdr3_aa: CASSRGKGSPLHF

v_call: TRBV12-3/TRBV12-4
clone_size: few
d_call: .
j_call: TRBJ2-7
cdr3_aa: CASSPQPGRLAYEQYF

v_call: TRBV29-1
clone_size: .
d_call: TRBD2
j_call: TRBJ2-2
cdr3_aa: CSVAVAGRNTGELFF

v_call: TRBV5-1
clone_size: .
d_call: .
j_call: TRBJ2-6
cdr3_aa: CASSFSAGSSGANVLTF

v_call: TRBV12-3/TRBV12-4
clone_size: few
d_call: .
j_call: TRBJ2-5
cdr3_aa: CASAYSLGKTQYF

v_call: TRBV29-1
clone_size: .
d_call: TRBD1
j_call: TRBJ2-5
cdr3_aa: CSAGQGKGVQETQYF

v_call: TRBV29-1
clone_size: few
d_call: .
j_call: TRBJ2-1
cdr3_aa: CSVSPGTQGYNEQFF

v_call: TRBV20-1
clone_size: .
d_call: .
j_call: TRBJ1-2
cdr3_aa: CSASPQGNYGYTF

v_call: TRBV3-1
clone_size: .
d_call: TRBD2
j_call: TRBJ2-4
cdr3_aa: CASSQNALAGGKNIQYF

v_call: TRBV10-3
clone_size: .
d_call: .
j_call: TRBJ2-1
cdr3_aa: CATGQRSSYNEQFF

v_call: TRBV10-3
clone_size: few
d_call: .
j_call: TRBJ2-3
cdr3_aa: CAISAGSKRPSADTQYF

v_call: TRBV20-1
clone_size: .
d_call: TRBD2
j_call: TRBJ2-3
cdr3_aa: CSACRTSGGTDTQYF

v_call: TRBV28
clone_size: few
d_call: TRBD1
j_call: TRBJ2-1
cdr3_aa: CAAGDRGILDEQFF

v_call: TRBV25-1
clone_size: .
d_call: .
j_call: TRBJ2-6
cdr3_aa: CASSELGETGANVLTF

v_call: TRBV28
clone_size: once
d_call: .
j_call: TRBJ2-5
cdr3_aa: CASSSFGWGSREETQYF

v_call: TRBV11-2
clone_size: many
d_call: .
j_call: TRBJ2-3
cdr3_aa: CASSLRPATTSTDTQYF

v_call: TRBV6-5
clone_size: .
d_call: TRBD1
j_call: TRBJ1-1
cdr3_aa: CASGTGAAFF

v_call: TRBV5-1
clone_size: few
d_call: .
j_call: TRBJ2-5
cdr3_aa: CASSLGRNGETQYF

v_call: TRBV20-1
clone_size: .
d_call: .
j_call: TRBJ2-7
cdr3_aa: CSAPKTGGVYEQYF

v_call: TRBV5-1
clone_size: few
d_call: .
j_call: TRBJ2-5
cdr3_aa: CASSLARPQETQYF

v_call: TRBV9
clone_size: few
d_call: TRBD2
j_call: TRBJ2-5
cdr3_aa: CASSTGGLAGAGIQETQYF

v_call: TRBV20-1
clone_size: .
d_call: .
j_call: TRBJ2-5
cdr3_aa: CSATGNGPETQYF

v_call: TRBV20-1
clone_size: few
d_call: TRBD1
j_call: TRBJ2-5
cdr3_aa: CSARTGFETQYF

v_call: TRBV12-3/TRBV12-4
clone_size: .
d_call: .
j_call: TRBJ2-5
cdr3_aa: CASSLALSQETQYF

v_call: TRBV12-3/TRBV12-4
clone_size: few
d_call: .
j_call: TRBJ1-6
cdr3_aa: CASSLGGPRSFHF

v_call: TRBV2
clone_size: few
d_call: .
j_call: TRBJ1-4
cdr3_aa: CASVTETAEKLFF

v_call: TRBV4-1
clone_size: .
d_call: TRBD1
j_call: TRBJ2-6
cdr3_aa: CASRTTGKGGANVLTF

v_call: TRBV5-1
clone_size: .
d_call: .
j_call: TRBJ2-3
cdr3_aa: CASRERLSTDTQYF

v_call: TRBV5-1
clone_size: .
d_call: .
j_call: TRBJ2-7
cdr3_aa: CASSSGGANYEQYF

v_call: TRBV12-3/TRBV12-4
clone_size: .
d_call: .
j_call: TRBJ1-5
cdr3_aa: CASSLVPLGGNQPQHF

v_call: TRBV6-2/TRBV6-3
clone_size: .
d_call: .
j_call: TRBJ2-3
cdr3_aa: CASSYPLDGTDTQYF

v_call: TRBV24-1
clone_size: few
d_call: .
j_call: TRBJ2-3
cdr3_aa: CATSDRGTAGTYTQYF

v_call: TRBV12-3/TRBV12-4
clone_size: .
d_call: .
j_call: TRBJ1-1
cdr3_aa: CASSLLRMNTEAFF

v_call: TRBV7-2
clone_size: .
d_call: .
j_call: TRBJ2-7
cdr3_aa: CASSLAYGDEQYF

v_call: TRBV18
clone_size: many
d_call: .
j_call: TRBJ2-5
cdr3_aa: CASSPGVRETQYF

v_call: TRBV3-1
clone_size: few
d_call: TRBD2
j_call: TRBJ2-1
cdr3_aa: CASSRRTSDGEQFF

v_call: TRBV20-1
clone_size: few
d_call: TRBD2
j_call: TRBJ2-3
cdr3_aa: CSAQVSSGDADTQYF

v_call: TRBV29-1
clone_size: many
d_call: .
j_call: TRBJ1-1
cdr3_aa: CSVGRGNTEAFF

v_call: TRBV6-4
clone_size: .
d_call: .
j_call: TRBJ1-4
cdr3_aa: CASSVLDRKLFF

v_call: TRBV11-1
clone_size: .
d_call: .
j_call: TRBJ2-1
cdr3_aa: CASSLWGITGSSYNEQFF

v_call: TRBV7-9
clone_size: few
d_call: .
j_call: TRBJ2-4
cdr3_aa: CASSLQGTTLAKNIQYF

v_call: TRBV12-3/TRBV12-4
clone_size: .
d_call: TRBD2
j_call: TRBJ2-1
cdr3_aa: CASSLPVAGGNNEQFF

v_call: TRBV4-2
clone_size: few
d_call: .
j_call: TRBJ1-3
cdr3_aa: CASSQGTGSSGNTIYF

v_call: TRBV29-1
clone_size: few
d_call: .
j_call: TRBJ2-7
cdr3_aa: CSVALRGAYEQYF

v_call: TRBV6-5
clone_size: .
d_call: TRBD1
j_call: TRBJ2-5
cdr3_aa: CASSKLGQAPQETQYF